A selection of T cell receptor beta chains follows, all from one sample in a study of beta chain features in type 1 diabetes. Profiled with immunoSEQ multiplex PCR; TCRdb holds only in-frame clones, not every one. This table has a few hundred thousand clones, 8% to 10% appearing once. The sample was central memory CD4+ T cells from blood. Source of these receptors: a man younger than 40 with type 1 diabetes. Each CDR3 is given with its conserved first and last residue. The order of the fields is clone size, V gene, D gene, J gene, CDR3 protein, CDR3 DNA. The D gene is left open where the match is weak. Expanded clones are given a class, and other clones once, few, many or no size at all.

few	TRBV6-1	TRBD2	TRBJ2-1	CASSLSGVYNEQFF	TGTGCCAGCAGTTTGAGCGGGGTCTACAATGAGCAGTTCTTC
few	TRBV6-5	TRBD1	TRBJ2-5	CASSALGQQQETQYF	TGTGCCAGCAGTGCCCTGGGACAGCAGCAAGAGACCCAGTACTTC
NA	TRBV28	NA	TRBJ2-3	CASRKQGSQYF	TGTGCCAGCAGGAAACAGGGTTCGCAGTATTTT
NA	TRBV6-1	NA	TRBJ1-5	CASSESGSNQPQHF	TGTGCCAGCAGTGAATCAGGGAGCAATCAGCCCCAGCATTTT
many	TRBV20-1	NA	TRBJ2-7	CSASRSYEQYF	TGCAGTGCTAGCCGCAGCTACGAGCAGTACTTC
few	TRBV5-1	NA	TRBJ2-1	CASSFGQSYNEQFF	TGCGCCAGCAGCTTCGGGCAGTCGTACAATGAGCAGTTCTTC
NA	TRBV29-1	NA	TRBJ1-3	CSVVSSGNTIYF	TGCAGCGTTGTCAGTTCTGGAAACACCATATATTTT
many	TRBV7-9	TRBD1	TRBJ2-2	CASSFPGQGGGELFF	TGTGCCAGCAGCTTTCCCGGACAGGGTGGCGGGGAGCTGTTTTTT
NA	TRBV6-5	TRBD1	TRBJ1-5	CASSYGQGNQPQHF	TGTGCCAGCAGTTACGGACAGGGCAATCAGCCCCAGCATTTT
NA	TRBV6-5	NA	TRBJ2-7	CASSYDSEQYF	TGTGCCAGCAGTTACGACTCCGAGCAGTACTTC
few	TRBV7-3	TRBD2	TRBJ2-1	CASSSARASGYNEQFF	TGTGCCAGCAGCTCGGCCCGTGCTAGCGGATACAATGAGCAGTTCTTC
few	TRBV2	NA	TRBJ1-2	CASQNGLYEAYGYTF	TGTGCCAGCCAAAACGGACTTTACGAGGCTTATGGCTACACCTTC
NA	TRBV6-1	TRBD1	TRBJ1-2	CASGQGNGYTF	TGTGCCAGTGGACAGGGGAATGGCTACACCTTC
NA	TRBV28	NA	TRBJ1-1	CASRGIEAFF	TGTGCCAGCAGAGGGATTGAAGCTTTCTTT
few	TRBV18	TRBD2	TRBJ2-5	CASSPRRTSGSQETQYF	TGTGCCAGCTCACCACGTAGGACTAGCGGGAGCCAAGAGACCCAGTACTTC
NA	TRBV10-3	TRBD2	TRBJ2-1	CATTTSGGNNEQFF	TGTGCCACCACGACTAGCGGGGGAAACAATGAGCAGTTCTTC
NA	TRBV13	NA	TRBJ1-1	CASSLDIMGQAFF	TGTGCCAGCAGCTTAGATATTATGGGACAAGCTTTCTTT
many	TRBV18	NA	TRBJ2-5	CASSPAGETQYF	TGTGCCAGCTCACCGGCTGGGGAGACCCAGTACTTC
few	TRBV7-9	TRBD1	TRBJ2-5	CASSRHRDRGGETQYF	TGTGCCAGCAGCAGACACCGGGACAGGGGTGGAGAGACCCAGTACTTC
NA	TRBV9	NA	TRBJ1-3	CASSVGNVGNTIYF	TGTGCCAGCAGCGTAGGGAACGTTGGAAACACCATATATTTT
many	TRBV28	NA	TRBJ1-2	CASSLTASRAGGYTF	TGTGCCAGCAGTTTAACAGCATCCAGGGCTGGTGGCTACACCTTC
many	TRBV7-3	NA	TRBJ2-1	CASSSQSPGELRNEQFF	TGTGCCAGCAGCTCTCAATCCCCGGGAGAGTTGAGAAATGAGCAGTTCTTC
few	TRBV2	NA	TRBJ2-1	CASSDVEGTNEQFF	TGTGCCAGCAGTGATGTTGAGGGAACGAATGAGCAGTTCTTC
medium-sized	TRBV7-9	TRBD1	TRBJ1-5	CASSPGQGTAQPQHF	TGTGCCAGCAGCCCGGGACAGGGTACTGCTCAGCCCCAGCATTTT
many	TRBV7-3	NA	TRBJ2-5	CASSQGGIETQYF	TGTGCCAGCAGCCAGGGGGGTATCGAGACCCAGTACTTC
few	TRBV20-1	NA	TRBJ2-7	CSARPSYEQYF	TGCAGTGCTAGACCTTCTTACGAGCAGTACTTC
NA	TRBV7-3	NA	TRBJ2-1	CASSLDSYNEQFF	TGTGCCAGCAGCTTAGATTCCTACAATGAGCAGTTCTTC
many	TRBV6-6	TRBD2	TRBJ2-7	CASSYEAGTYEQYF	TGTGCCAGCAGTTACGAAGCGGGAACCTACGAGCAGTACTTC
few	TRBV4-3	TRBD2	TRBJ2-7	CASSQEGTTYYEQYF	TGCGCCAGCAGCCAAGAGGGGACTACTTACTACGAGCAGTACTTC